These T cell receptor beta chains were read from a single sample in a study of blood T cell repertoires in COVID-19. Libraries were prepared by immunoSEQ multiplex PCR; TCRdb keeps only in-frame clonotypes and omits some of them. The sample has under 95,000 clones; over 65% are singletons. Sequenced sample: peripheral blood. These receptors all come from a human donor in a cohort sampled during active COVID-19. Both conserved end residues are part of each CDR3. The D gene is left open where the match is weak. The listing skips clone size in some rows; elsewhere it reads once, few, many or a size class.

>TRBJ2-7|-|-|TRBV5-1
TGCGCCAGCAGGGCTGCGACGGGACACTTCTACGAGCAGTACTTC
CASRAATGHFYEQYF
>TRBJ2-7|TRBD1|-|TRBV27
TGTGCCAGCAGTCTCAAAGACAGGGTTAAAAGGGAGCAGTACTTC
CASSLKDRVKREQYF
>TRBJ2-7|-|-|TRBV7-2
TGTGCCAGCAGCTTAGGTGGGGCATCCAGCTCCTACGAGCAGTACTTC
CASSLGGASSSYEQYF
>TRBJ1-5|TRBD1|-|TRBV7-8
TGTGCCAGCAGCATAATCACAGGGGTAGGCAATCAGCCCCAGCATTTT
CASSIITGVGNQPQHF
>TRBJ1-3|-|-|TRBV6-5
TGTGCCAGCAGTTACGAGAACACCATATATTTT
CASSYENTIYF
>TRBJ2-5|TRBD2|once|TRBV4-2
TGTGCCAGCAGCCAAACCTCCACTAGCGCCAAAGAGACCCAGTACTTC
CASSQTSTSAKETQYF
>TRBJ2-2|-|-|TRBV6-5
TGTGCCAGCAGATACAGGGGAGGCGACACCGGGGAGCTGTTTTTT
CASRYRGGDTGELFF
>TRBJ2-7|-|-|TRBV7-5
TGTGCCAGAAGCATCAAACTTCAGGGTCATCTTTACTACGAGCAGTACTTC
CARSIKLQGHLYYEQYF
>TRBJ1-2|-|-|TRBV6-5
TGTGCCAGCAGCCAAGAGGGCAGAGTGAGCTATGGCTACACCTTC
CASSQEGRVSYGYTF
>TRBJ2-7|-|-|TRBV19
TGTGCCAGTAGTATCGACCGCAGGGGATCCTACGAGCAGTACTTC
CASSIDRRGSYEQYF
>TRBJ2-1|TRBD1|-|TRBV7-6
TGTGCCAGCAGCTTAGGACAGGGCTCCTACAATGAGCAGTTCTTC
CASSLGQGSYNEQFF
>TRBJ1-6|-|-|TRBV18
TGTGCCAGCTCACCTTCGCAGATCTTTAATTCACCCCTCCACTTT
CASSPSQIFNSPLHF
>TRBJ2-2|TRBD2|once|TRBV19
TGTGCCAGTAGTATCATGGCAGCGGGGTACACCGGGGAGCTGTTTTTT
CASSIMAAGYTGELFF
>TRBJ2-1|-|few|TRBV24-1
TGTGCCACCAGTGACCGGCGGGCCGACAATGAGCAGTTCTTC
CATSDRRADNEQFF
>TRBJ2-1|-|-|TRBV5-1
TGCGCCAGCAGCGCGCCTCCTAGAGGTACCTACAATGAGCAGTTCTTC
CASSAPPRGTYNEQFF